The clone carrying this T cell receptor beta chain was detected a few times. Its antigen remains unidentified. The sample is drawn from a study of response to subunit inactivated influenza vaccine. Study conclusions and caveats: Seasonal influenza vaccination, on each occasion, was suggested by the authors to recruit few new T cells.

Using its own MiXCR run on the RT-PCR reads, TCRdb lists one record per CDR3 protein. The repertoire consists of fewer than 700,000 distinct CDR3 sequences, with approximately 12% occurring once and the leading ten covering approximately 14%. CDR3 length: 12 residues. Trimming took 5 bases from V and 8 from J, leaving 12 bases between them. This clonotype was obtained from a man aged 45-65 years who received an inactivated influenza vaccine. The source material was PBMCs from blood, sampled roughly 48 days after vaccination. The chain is built from TRBV12-3 or TRBV12-4 and TRBJ1-2; D is ambiguous. Written as DNA, the CDR3 is TGTGCCAGCAGTCCCCGGGCGGGCGGCTACACCTTC. This sequence encodes CASSPRAGGYTF.